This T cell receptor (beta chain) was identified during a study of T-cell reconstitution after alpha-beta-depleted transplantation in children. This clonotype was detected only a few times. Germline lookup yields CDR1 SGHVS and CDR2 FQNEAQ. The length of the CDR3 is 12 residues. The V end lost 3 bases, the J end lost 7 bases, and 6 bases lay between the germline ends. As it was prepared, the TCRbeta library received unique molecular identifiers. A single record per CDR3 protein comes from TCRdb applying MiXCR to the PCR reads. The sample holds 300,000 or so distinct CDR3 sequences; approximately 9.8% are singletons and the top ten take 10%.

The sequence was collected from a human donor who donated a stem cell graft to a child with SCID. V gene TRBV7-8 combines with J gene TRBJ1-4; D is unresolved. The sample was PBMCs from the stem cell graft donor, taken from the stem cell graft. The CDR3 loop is CASSFSGEKLFF. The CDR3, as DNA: TGTGCCAGCAGCTTTTCTGGTGAAAAACTGTTTTTT.